The rows below give T cell receptor beta chains drawn from one sample of a study of sequential checkpoint blockade in melanoma. The repertoire was sequenced with immunoSEQ multiplex PCR; TCRdb's copy has only in-frame clones and lacks some. The data contain 3,300 or so clones, roughly 24% of them seen just once; the ten biggest clones take up around 9.1%. The sequences come from tumor tissue (inferred from file names), collected from a patient given nivolumab and ipilimumab in sequence. The source is a human donor with melanoma. The CDR3 runs from the conserved cysteine through the conserved F or W. Fields, in order: D gene, V gene, J gene, clone size, CDR3 DNA, CDR3 protein. The D gene is left open where the match is weak. The listing skips clone size in some rows; elsewhere it reads once, few, many or a size class.

D gene: -; V gene: TRBV12-5; J gene: TRBJ2-1; clone size: few; CDR3 DNA: TGTGCCAGCATCCCCCTAGGGGTAAATGAGCAGTTCTTC; CDR3 protein: CASIPLGVNEQFF
D gene: -; V gene: TRBV29-1; J gene: TRBJ2-2; clone size: large; CDR3 DNA: TGCAGCGTTACCTCACTGAACACCGGGGAGCTGTTTTTT; CDR3 protein: CSVTSLNTGELFF
D gene: -; V gene: TRBV11-3; J gene: TRBJ1-2; clone size: few; CDR3 DNA: TGTGCCAGCAGCTTATCGGCACAGAACTATGGCTACACCTTC; CDR3 protein: CASSLSAQNYGYTF
D gene: TRBD2; V gene: TRBV30; J gene: TRBJ2-7; clone size: few; CDR3 DNA: TGTGCCTGGAGTACAGCCGGGACTAGCGGGGATTACGAGCAGTACTTC; CDR3 protein: CAWSTAGTSGDYEQYF
D gene: -; V gene: TRBV19; J gene: TRBJ1-5; clone size: few; CDR3 DNA: TGTGCCAGTAGGGATAGCAATCAGCCCCAGCATTTT; CDR3 protein: CASRDSNQPQHF
D gene: -; V gene: TRBV10-2; J gene: TRBJ2-7; clone size: -; CDR3 DNA: TGCGCCAGCAGTGAGGACAGATCGAACTACGAGCAGTACTTC; CDR3 protein: CASSEDRSNYEQYF
D gene: -; V gene: TRBV6-8; J gene: TRBJ1-5; clone size: few; CDR3 DNA: TGTGCCAGCGTGAGGAAAGGGGAGCTTAGCAATCAGCCCCAGCATTTT; CDR3 protein: CASVRKGELSNQPQHF
D gene: -; V gene: TRBV11-3; J gene: TRBJ2-1; clone size: medium-sized; CDR3 DNA: TGTGCCAGCAGATTCCCCGACGGCTACAATGAGCAGTTCTTC; CDR3 protein: CASRFPDGYNEQFF
D gene: -; V gene: TRBV18; J gene: TRBJ2-1; clone size: -; CDR3 DNA: TGTGCCAGCTCACCGGCACCCCAGGGGATGAACCAATTCTTC; CDR3 protein: CASSPAPQGMNQFF
D gene: TRBD2; V gene: TRBV29-1; J gene: TRBJ2-3; clone size: -; CDR3 DNA: TGCAGCGTTTCCGATTGGACTAGCGGTGGCACAGATACGCAGTATTTT; CDR3 protein: CSVSDWTSGGTDTQYF
D gene: -; V gene: TRBV6-8; J gene: TRBJ1-3; clone size: -; CDR3 DNA: TGTGCCAGCAGTTACTTCGGGGACACCTCTGGAAACACCATATATTTT; CDR3 protein: CASSYFGDTSGNTIYF
D gene: -; V gene: TRBV6-7; J gene: TRBJ1-1; clone size: -; CDR3 DNA: TGTGCCAGCAGTTACGGAAAGTGGGCTTTCTTT; CDR3 protein: CASSYGKWAFF
D gene: -; V gene: TRBV9; J gene: TRBJ2-5; clone size: few; CDR3 DNA: TGTGCCAGCAGCGTTGTACTAGGGGAGACCCAGTACTTC; CDR3 protein: CASSVVLGETQYF
D gene: -; V gene: TRBV30; J gene: TRBJ1-4; clone size: -; CDR3 DNA: TGTGCCTGGAGTGCGAAATTTGCAACTAATGAAAAACTGTTTTTT; CDR3 protein: CAWSAKFATNEKLFF
D gene: TRBD1; V gene: TRBV29-1; J gene: TRBJ2-2; clone size: -; CDR3 DNA: TGCAGCGTTGCCCCCGGGACAGGGGGAACCGGGGAGCTGTTTTTT; CDR3 protein: CSVAPGTGGTGELFF
D gene: TRBD1; V gene: TRBV10-2; J gene: TRBJ1-5; clone size: large; CDR3 DNA: TGCGCCACCCGGACAGGGACCAGCAATCAGCCCCAGCATTTT; CDR3 protein: CATRTGTSNQPQHF
D gene: -; V gene: TRBV11-3; J gene: TRBJ2-7; clone size: few; CDR3 DNA: TGTGCCAGCAGCTTGGTTCAGGCTCCGGGGGAGCAGTACTTC; CDR3 protein: CASSLVQAPGEQYF
D gene: -; V gene: TRBV15; J gene: TRBJ1-2; clone size: once; CDR3 DNA: TGTGCCACCAGCTTTATTGGGGGGCGCCACTATGGCTACACCTTC; CDR3 protein: CATSFIGGRHYGYTF
D gene: -; V gene: TRBV11-3; J gene: TRBJ1-2; clone size: many; CDR3 DNA: TGTGCCAGCAGCTTAGAGAGGGAAAAGGTTGGCTACACCTTC; CDR3 protein: CASSLEREKVGYTF
D gene: -; V gene: TRBV4-1; J gene: TRBJ1-1; clone size: many; CDR3 DNA: TGCGCCAGCAGCCAAGAAGTAGGGACCACTGAAGCTTTCTTT; CDR3 protein: CASSQEVGTTEAFF
D gene: -; V gene: TRBV18; J gene: TRBJ1-2; clone size: -; CDR3 DNA: TGTGCCAGCTCACCACCGAACAGGTCGGGTGGCTACACCTTC; CDR3 protein: CASSPPNRSGGYTF
D gene: -; V gene: TRBV12-5; J gene: TRBJ2-7; clone size: -; CDR3 DNA: TGTGCTAGTGGTTTGGTCGGGCCTCCCGACGAGCAGTACTTC; CDR3 protein: CASGLVGPPDEQYF
D gene: TRBD2; V gene: TRBV9; J gene: TRBJ2-7; clone size: few; CDR3 DNA: TGTGCCAGCAGCGCACCGGGACTAGCGTACGATCGGTACGAGCAGTACTTC; CDR3 protein: CASSAPGLAYDRYEQYF
D gene: -; V gene: TRBV9; J gene: TRBJ2-3; clone size: -; CDR3 DNA: TGTGCCAGCTCAATGGGACTTTCCACAGATACGCAGTATTTT; CDR3 protein: CASSMGLSTDTQYF
D gene: -; V gene: TRBV19; J gene: TRBJ2-1; clone size: -; CDR3 DNA: TGTGCCAGTAGTACCCCAGAGGGCGCATCCTACAATGAGCAGTTCTTC; CDR3 protein: CASSTPEGASYNEQFF
D gene: -; V gene: TRBV6-8; J gene: TRBJ2-3; clone size: few; CDR3 DNA: TGTGCCAGCAGTTACGTGGGAGATACGCAGTATTTT; CDR3 protein: CASSYVGDTQYF
D gene: -; V gene: TRBV11-3; J gene: TRBJ2-3; clone size: -; CDR3 DNA: TGTGCCAGCAGCTTAGGGGGGCCTACAGATACGCAGTATTTT; CDR3 protein: CASSLGGPTDTQYF
D gene: TRBD2; V gene: TRBV6-8; J gene: TRBJ2-1; clone size: medium-sized; CDR3 DNA: TGTGCCAGCAGTTACTCTCTAGCGGGGACCTACAATGAGCAGTTCTTC; CDR3 protein: CASSYSLAGTYNEQFF
D gene: -; V gene: TRBV12-2; J gene: TRBJ2-1; clone size: -; CDR3 DNA: TGTGCCGGAGGGCTTAGCGGGGTATACAATGAGCAGTTCTTC; CDR3 protein: CAGGLSGVYNEQFF
D gene: -; V gene: TRBV5-1; J gene: TRBJ1-3; clone size: -; CDR3 DNA: TGCGCCAGCAGCTTGGACTCGGGGGTGGGAGGAAACACCATATATTTT; CDR3 protein: CASSLDSGVGGNTIYF
D gene: -; V gene: TRBV7-2; J gene: TRBJ2-7; clone size: few; CDR3 DNA: TGTGCCAGCAGCTTATCGGGTACCTACGAGCAGTACTTC; CDR3 protein: CASSLSGTYEQYF
D gene: -; V gene: TRBV4-1; J gene: TRBJ1-1; clone size: -; CDR3 DNA: TGCGCCAGCAGCCAAGAACTTGGGGAAGCTTTCTTT; CDR3 protein: CASSQELGEAFF
D gene: TRBD2; V gene: TRBV4-1; J gene: TRBJ2-3; clone size: medium-sized; CDR3 DNA: TGCGCCAGCAGCCAGAAACTAGCGGGAGAACTATACGACCCCACAGATACGCAGTATTTT; CDR3 protein: CASSQKLAGELYDPTDTQYF
D gene: TRBD1; V gene: TRBV6-8; J gene: TRBJ2-1; clone size: -; CDR3 DNA: TGTGCCAGCAGTATACAGGGGGCTTACAATGAGCAGTTCTTC; CDR3 protein: CASSIQGAYNEQFF
D gene: -; V gene: TRBV11-3; J gene: TRBJ2-4; clone size: many; CDR3 DNA: TGTGCCAGCAGTCCTACATCAGCCAAAAACATTCAGTACTTC; CDR3 protein: CASSPTSAKNIQYF
D gene: TRBD2; V gene: TRBV10-3; J gene: TRBJ2-1; clone size: large; CDR3 DNA: TGTGCCATCAGTGAGTTTGCCAGCGGGGATTCCAATGAGCAGTTCTTC; CDR3 protein: CAISEFASGDSNEQFF
D gene: -; V gene: TRBV19; J gene: TRBJ1-3; clone size: few; CDR3 DNA: TGTGCCAGTAGTATAGAACAAGGACGCTCTGGAAACACCATATATTTT; CDR3 protein: CASSIEQGRSGNTIYF
D gene: TRBD1; V gene: TRBV18; J gene: TRBJ2-2; clone size: -; CDR3 DNA: TGTGCCAGCTCACCACGGGACAGGTCTGTTGGCGGGGAGCTGTTTTTT; CDR3 protein: CASSPRDRSVGGELFF
D gene: -; V gene: TRBV7-1; J gene: TRBJ1-1; clone size: many; CDR3 DNA: TGTGCCAGCAGCCAAATAGGGATCACTGAAGCTTTCTTT; CDR3 protein: CASSQIGITEAFF
D gene: TRBD1; V gene: TRBV11-3; J gene: TRBJ1-1; clone size: many; CDR3 DNA: TGTGCCAGCAGCCAAGGGACAGGGGATTTGAACACTGAAGCTTTCTTT; CDR3 protein: CASSQGTGDLNTEAFF
D gene: -; V gene: TRBV9; J gene: TRBJ1-2; clone size: medium-sized; CDR3 DNA: TGTGCCAGCAGCGTAGCTCTGTCAGGGGATTATGGCTACACCTTC; CDR3 protein: CASSVALSGDYGYTF
D gene: -; V gene: TRBV6-8; J gene: TRBJ1-1; clone size: medium-sized; CDR3 DNA: TGTGCCAGCAGTTACGCCGACTGGAACACTGAAGCTTTCTTT; CDR3 protein: CASSYADWNTEAFF
D gene: TRBD1; V gene: TRBV29-1; J gene: TRBJ1-5; clone size: -; CDR3 DNA: TGCAGCGCCGGGACAGGAAATAGCAATCAGCCCCAGCATTTT; CDR3 protein: CSAGTGNSNQPQHF
D gene: -; V gene: TRBV11-3; J gene: TRBJ1-5; clone size: -; CDR3 DNA: TGTGCCAGCAGCCACAAACCGGGACATCAGCCCCAGCATTTT; CDR3 protein: CASSHKPGHQPQHF
D gene: -; V gene: TRBV7-2; J gene: TRBJ2-2; clone size: few; CDR3 DNA: TGTGCCAGCAGCCTCGCTGACACCGGGGAGCTGTTTTTT; CDR3 protein: CASSLADTGELFF
D gene: TRBD1; V gene: TRBV6-8; J gene: TRBJ2-6; clone size: medium-sized; CDR3 DNA: TGTGCCAGCAGGTCCGGGACAGCTGGGGCCAACGTCCTGACTTTC; CDR3 protein: CASRSGTAGANVLTF
D gene: TRBD1; V gene: TRBV23-1; J gene: TRBJ2-2; clone size: -; CDR3 DNA: TGCGCCAGCAGCCCGACAGGGGGGAGCACCGGGGAGCTGTTTTTT; CDR3 protein: CASSPTGGSTGELFF
D gene: TRBD1; V gene: TRBV19; J gene: TRBJ1-2; clone size: -; CDR3 DNA: TGTGCCAGTAGTAAGGACAGGGTGAGGCACGGCTACACCTTC; CDR3 protein: CASSKDRVRHGYTF
D gene: -; V gene: TRBV30; J gene: TRBJ1-4; clone size: few; CDR3 DNA: TGTGCCTGGAGTGTACACAGTATTAATGAAAAACTGTTTTTT; CDR3 protein: CAWSVHSINEKLFF
D gene: -; V gene: TRBV19; J gene: TRBJ1-1; clone size: -; CDR3 DNA: TGTGCCAGTCAATCTGGGAAAATGAACACTGAAGCTTTCTTT; CDR3 protein: CASQSGKMNTEAFF
D gene: TRBD1; V gene: TRBV19; J gene: TRBJ2-6; clone size: -; CDR3 DNA: TGTGCCAGTAGTACTAGGACAGGGGGCGCGTCTGGGGCCAACGTCCTGACTTTC; CDR3 protein: CASSTRTGGASGANVLTF
D gene: -; V gene: TRBV11-3; J gene: TRBJ1-3; clone size: medium-sized; CDR3 DNA: TGTGCCAGCAGCTTTGGTCAATACTCTGGAAACACCATATATTTT; CDR3 protein: CASSFGQYSGNTIYF
D gene: TRBD1; V gene: TRBV11-3; J gene: TRBJ2-5; clone size: medium-sized; CDR3 DNA: TGTGCCAGCAGCCCAGACAGGGGGCGCGGGGAGACCCAGTACTTC; CDR3 protein: CASSPDRGRGETQYF
D gene: -; V gene: TRBV19; J gene: TRBJ2-3; clone size: -; CDR3 DNA: TGTGCCAGTAGTATTCGCCCCGGATACACAGATACGCAGTATTTT; CDR3 protein: CASSIRPGYTDTQYF
D gene: -; V gene: TRBV12-1; J gene: TRBJ1-5; clone size: once; CDR3 DNA: TGTGCCAGCAGCTTTCATTCTAGTTGCAATCAGCCCCAGCATTTT; CDR3 protein: CASSFHSSCNQPQHF
D gene: -; V gene: TRBV6-8; J gene: TRBJ1-6; clone size: -; CDR3 DNA: TGTGCCAGCAGGAGGGGGGGGAATTCACCCCTCCACTTT; CDR3 protein: CASRRGGNSPLHF